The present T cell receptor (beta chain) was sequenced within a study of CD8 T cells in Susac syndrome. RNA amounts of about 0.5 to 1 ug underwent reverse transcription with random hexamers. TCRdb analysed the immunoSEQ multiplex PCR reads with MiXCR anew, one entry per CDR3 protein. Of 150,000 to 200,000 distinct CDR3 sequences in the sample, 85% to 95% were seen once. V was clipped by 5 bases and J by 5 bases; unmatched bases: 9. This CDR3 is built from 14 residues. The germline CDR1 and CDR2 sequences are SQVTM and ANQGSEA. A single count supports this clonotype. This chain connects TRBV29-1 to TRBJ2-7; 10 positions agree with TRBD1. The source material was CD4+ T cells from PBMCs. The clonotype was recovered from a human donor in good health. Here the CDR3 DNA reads TGCAGCGTTCTTGAAGACAGGGGGCCTAACGAGCAGTACTTC. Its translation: CSVLEDRGPNEQYF.